The 9 T cell receptor beta chains below were found in one sample sequenced in a study of CD8 T cells in ankylosing spondylitis. From the 5' RACE reads, TCRdb called clonotypes with MiXCR, one entry per CDR3 protein. Of about 160,000 distinct CDR3 sequences in the sample, about a sixth are singletons; the top ten hold approximately 7.8%. Sequenced input: blood, either unsorted or a sorted T cell fraction (not recorded which). Receptors were obtained from a male donor with ankylosing spondylitis or in good health (not recorded which).

This clonotype was seen a single time. This chain connects TRBV29-1 to TRBJ2-2; D is possibly TRBD2 (5 bases). This CDR3 is built from 13 residues. CDR1 is SQVTM and CDR2 is ANQGSEA in the germline V gene. Trimming cost V 7 bases and J 6 bases, with 15 bases left between them. In DNA form, the CDR3 reads TGCAGCGCTTGGTCCCCCGGGGCCGGGGAGCTGTTTTTT. Amino acid sequence: CSAWSPGAGELFF.

This clonotype was recorded many times. The chain has TRBV20-1 and TRBJ1-5, with 8 bases aligning to TRBD1. The germline CDR1 and CDR2 sequences are DFQATT and SNEGSKA (reference sequence). This CDR3 is built from 15 residues. The J segment lost 2 bases and the V segment lost 6 bases, leaving 9 bases of the junction unmatched. CDR3 protein: CSAEPQGEGNQPQHF. The CDR3, as DNA: TGCAGTGCCGAGCCACAGGGGGAAGGCAATCAGCCCCAGCATTTT.

This clonotype has at least ten counts. The rearrangement uses TRBV5-1 and TRBJ2-7, with 9 bases lining up with TRBD2. Trimming at V came to 0 bases and at J to 3 bases, leaving 7 bases not matched to a gene. In germline, CDR1 is SGHRS, CDR2 YFSETQ. The CDR3 consists of 16 residues. As DNA, the CDR3 is TGCGCCAGCAGCTTGGTCTCCAGCGGGGGGTACTACGAGCAGTACTTC. Translated, it gives CASSLVSSGGYYEQYF.

This clonotype was observed a few times. The chain employs TRBV19 and TRBJ1-2, with D uncertain. The CDR3 is 14 amino acids. Trimming cost V 10 bases and J 4 bases, with 19 bases left between them. Germline V CDR1 and CDR2: LNHDA, SQIVND (reference sequence). The chain's CDR3 is CANTGEEDFYGYTF. The DNA for the CDR3 is TGTGCCAACACGGGAGAGGAAGACTTCTATGGCTACACCTTC.

This clonotype was detected many times. This sequence joins TRBV12-3 or TRBV12-4 and TRBJ2-1; 14 nucleotides align to TRBD2. With V trimmed by 6 bases and J by 7 bases, 2 bases remained unmatched. The CDR3 runs 14 residues. CDR3 nucleotide sequence: TGTGCCAGCAGCGGGACTAGCGGGAGTAATGAGCAGTTCTTC. Its translation is CASSGTSGSNEQFF.

On this clonotype: One end of the junction fails to match germline, which may point to a read error. The V gene is TRBV6-2 or TRBV6-3, the J gene TRBJ2-2, with D possibly TRBD1 on 6 matching bases. The CDR3 runs 11 residues. Germline CDR1 is MNHEY and CDR2 is SVGEGT. CDR3 nucleotides: TGTGCCAGCATTCTACTAGGGGGGCTGTTTTTT. Protein sequence: CASILLGGLFF.

The sample holds a few counts of this clonotype. This chain uses TRBV30 with TRBJ2-1, with D possibly matching TRBD2 (5 bases). Trimming shortened V by 5 bases and J by 10 bases, and 15 bases separated the two germline ends. Looked up from germline, CDR1 is GTSNPN and CDR2 is SVGIG (reference sequence). The CDR3 totals 12 residues. The CDR3 DNA reads TGTGCCTGGTCGGCTAGCCGCTCCGAGCAGTTCTTC. It yields the protein CAWSASRSEQFF.

As regards this clonotype: Possible read error: a much larger clone is one base away. The rearrangement links TRBV5-1 to TRBJ2-7, with a tentative D call TRBD2 (6 bases). CDR1 is SGHRS, CDR2 YFSETQ, per germline. This CDR3 has 15 residues. CDR3 sequence (DNA): TGCGCCAGCGGCTTGGAAGGAGGGCAACGGTCCGAGCAGTACTTC. This gives the protein CASGLEGGQRSEQYF.

Many counts were recorded for this clonotype. The chain has TRBV18 and TRBJ2-7; 11 nucleotides line up with TRBD2. Germline lookup yields CDR1 KGHSH and CDR2 LQKENI. This CDR3 has 15 amino acids. Trimming removed 6 bases from V and 3 bases from J; junction bases left unmatched: 7. The CDR3 region has the DNA TGTGCCAGCTCGGCTACTAGCGGGAGAATCTACGAGCAGTACTTC. Encoded protein: CASSATSGRIYEQYF.